Following are 3 T cell receptor beta chains from one sample sequenced in a study of beta chain features in type 1 diabetes (dated by TCRdb to the late 2010s). Summary of the overall study and its limitations: A moderate but significant shortening of TCRB CDR3 length was observed in type 1 diabetes patients in all four CD4+ subsets.

The library was made by the immunoSEQ multiplex PCR assay. The entire amount of isolated RNA was reverse transcribed using the High Capacity cDNA Reverse Transcription Kit, so the sequenced TCRB transcripts were expressed ones. This immuneACCESS table, as held by TCRdb, lists in-frame sequences with V and J called but not all clones. Of the missing ones, under half trace to an unresolved V gene in checked studies; the others have no known cause. The sample data list 250,000 to 300,000 clones, and 14% of these were observed just once. The leading ten clones occupy 0.015% to 0.02% of the sample. Their recognized antigens are unknown. Sequenced input: naive CD4+ T cells from blood. Taken with the paper, the label for cell subset or site translates to: true naive CD4+ T cells. These receptors were obtained from a man aged 30 to 45 with type 1 diabetes.

The genes are TRBV5-1 and TRBJ1-1; D gene unclear. The V and J ends lost 4 bases and 1 base respectively, with 8 bases between them. Germline V gene data show CDR1 as SGHRS and CDR2 as YFSETQ. This CDR3 is built from 13 residues. CDR3 loop: CASSVVSNTEAFF. The CDR3 DNA follows: TGCGCCAGCAGCGTAGTCTCGAACACTGAAGCTTTCTTT.

The gene calls are TRBV19 and TRBJ1-5; D gene ambiguous. The ends were cut back, 6 bases at V and 2 bases at J, with 14 bases in the middle. Germline V gene data show CDR1 as LNHDA and CDR2 as SQIVND (reference sequence). This CDR3 spans 15 amino acids. Here the CDR3 reads CASSRTRGGNQPQHF. The CDR3 coding sequence is TGTGCCAGTAGCCGAACGAGAGGTGGCAATCAGCCCCAGCATTTT.

This clone was counted a few times. Here the CDR3 reads CASSLTGASRGEQFF. DNA for the CDR3: TGCGCCAGCAGCTTGACAGGGGCGAGTCGTGGTGAGCAGTTCTTC. V and J are TRBV5-1 and TRBJ2-1; 7 nucleotides line up with TRBD1. Trimming cost V 1 base and J 9 bases; bases outside gene matches: 10. Germline-derived CDR1 and CDR2 are SGHRS and YFSETQ. The CDR3 has 15 amino acids.